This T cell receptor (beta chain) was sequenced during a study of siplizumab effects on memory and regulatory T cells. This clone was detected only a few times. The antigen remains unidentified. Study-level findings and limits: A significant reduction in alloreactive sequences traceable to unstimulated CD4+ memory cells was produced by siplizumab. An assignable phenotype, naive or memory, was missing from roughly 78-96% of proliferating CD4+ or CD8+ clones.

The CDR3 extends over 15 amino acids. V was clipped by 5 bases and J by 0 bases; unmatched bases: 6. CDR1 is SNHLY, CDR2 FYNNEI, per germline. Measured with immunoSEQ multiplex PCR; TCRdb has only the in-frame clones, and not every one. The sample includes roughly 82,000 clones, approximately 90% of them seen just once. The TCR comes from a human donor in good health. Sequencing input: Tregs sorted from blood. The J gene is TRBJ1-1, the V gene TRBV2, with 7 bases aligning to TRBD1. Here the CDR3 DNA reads TGTGCCAGCAGTCTAACGGGACAGATGAACACTGAAGCTTTCTTT. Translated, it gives CASSLTGQMNTEAFF.